Presented here are 20 T cell receptor beta chains from one specimen sequenced in a study of blood T cell repertoires in COVID-19. TCRdb's table, derived via immunoSEQ multiplex PCR, lists solely in-frame clones and lacks some. The sample holds approximately 170,000 clones, 80% to 90% seen once. Sequencing was performed on peripheral blood. All receptors come from a man aged 25-45 years with acute or convalescent COVID-19.

This chain connects TRBV28 to TRBJ1-5, with TRBD1 matching over 12 bases. V lost 3 bases, J lost 0 bases, and 6 bases stayed unmatched. Germline V gene lookup returns CDR1 MDHEN and CDR2 SYDVKM. The length of the CDR3 is 18 residues. The CDR3 sequence is CASSFGTGGLHSNQPQHF. In nucleotides, the CDR3 is TGTGCCAGCAGTTTTGGGACAGGGGGCTTGCATAGCAATCAGCCCCAGCATTTT.

This chain joins TRBV5-1 and TRBJ1-6; D is perhaps TRBD1 (5 bases). Trimming left V 4 bases short and J 9 bases short, with 14 bases between. This CDR3 has 14 amino acids. From germline, CDR1 is SGHRS and CDR2 YFSETQ. CDR3 amino acids: CASSVETQASPLHF. The CDR3 DNA reads as TGCGCCAGCAGCGTAGAGACACAGGCTTCACCCCTCCACTTT.

This clone is a singleton in its sample. V usage is TRBV18 and J usage is TRBJ2-2; the match to TRBD2 covers 10 bases. CDR1 is KGHSH and CDR2 is LQKENI in the germline V gene. The CDR3 extends over 17 amino acids. V dropped 4 bases and J dropped 6; count of bases not matched to a gene: 11. CDR3 nucleotides: TGTGCCAGCTCACTGATGAATAGCGGGAGGACAGCCGGGGAGCTGTTTTTT. This codes for CASSLMNSGRTAGELFF.

The chain links TRBV28 to TRBJ2-7, with 7 bases matching TRBD2. Germline V gives CDR1 MDHEN, CDR2 SYDVKM. The CDR3 runs 15 residues. The junction had 10 bases not matched to a gene; V was cut back by 5 bases and J by 3 bases. The CDR3 DNA reads TGTGCCAGCAGTGGGTCGCGGGAGATAGGCTACGAGCAGTACTTC. Its translation: CASSGSREIGYEQYF.

In its sample, this clone was seen once. The chain combines TRBV28 with TRBJ2-5; possible D gene TRBD2, 6 bases. In germline, CDR1 is MDHEN, CDR2 SYDVKM. CDR3 length: 13 residues. Deletions cut 6 bases from V and 5 bases from J, with 13 bases between. CDR3: CASSKPGGETQYF. DNA of the CDR3: TGTGCCAGCAGCAAACCAGGAGGGGAGACCCAGTACTTC. Using reference TRBV28 and TRBJ2-5 for the parts outside the CDR3, the full variable domain is DVKVTQSSRYLVKRTGEKVFLECVQDMDHENMFWYRQDPGLGLRLIYFSYDVKMKEKGDIPEGYSVSREKKERFSLILESASTNQTSMYLCASSKPGGETQYFGPGTRLLVL.

The CDR3, as DNA: TGTGCCAGCAGCCAAGTTCGAGACATCATTAAGGAGACCCAGTACTTC. Translation gives CASSQVRDIIKETQYF. The J gene is TRBJ2-5, the V gene TRBV3-1 (or the pseudogene TRBV3-2); D remains ambiguous. V was clipped by 1 base and J by 5 bases, with 17 bases between them. The CDR3 runs to 16 residues. Germline V gene lookup returns CDR1 LGHDT and CDR2 YNNKEL (reference sequence).

This clone was seen just once. The V and J genes are TRBV2 and TRBJ2-5; D perhaps matches TRBD2 (5 bases). The ends were cut back, 7 bases at V and 0 bases at J, with 12 bases in the middle. CDR1 and CDR2 from the germline V gene are SNHLY and FYNNEI. This CDR3 has 14 amino acids. CDR3 sequence reads: CASKDWRDQETQYF. The CDR3 DNA reads as TGTGCCAGCAAAGACTGGCGGGACCAAGAGACCCAGTACTTC.

The CDR3 nucleotides read TGTGCCAGCAGAACCCGCAGGGGGGACAATCAGCCCCAGCATTTT. It translates to CASRTRRGDNQPQHF. This rearrangement joins TRBV2 to TRBJ1-5; TRBD1 agrees at 7 bases. Losses at the gene ends were 6 bases for V and 3 bases for J; bases not matched to a gene: 8. The CDR3 runs 15 residues. CDR1 SNHLY and CDR2 FYNNEI come from the germline V gene.

The rearrangement uses TRBV27 and TRBJ1-3; a weak D match, TRBD1 (6 bases). The CDR3 is 16 residues long. The V gene lost 7 bases and the J gene lost 2 bases, with 18 bases spanning the gap. Germline V gene data show CDR1 as MNHEY and CDR2 as SMNVEV (reference sequence). The CDR3 sequence is CASINPQGLAGNTIYF. In DNA form, the CDR3 reads TGTGCCAGCATCAACCCCCAGGGGTTGGCTGGAAACACCATATATTTT.

V is TRBV9 and J is TRBJ1-1; 8 bases align to TRBD1. Germline CDR1 SGDLS, CDR2 YYNGEE. CDR3 length: 22 residues. Trimming cost V 4 bases and J 5 bases; bases outside gene matches: 31. The CDR3 nucleotides read TGTGCCAGCAGCCCCATCCAAGATTCCTCGACAGGGGTTTTGGCAAGGAATACTGAAGCTTTCTTT. It encodes CASSPIQDSSTGVLARNTEAFF.

This rearrangement joins TRBV5-1 to TRBJ2-7, with 7 bases that match TRBD1. V lost 4 bases to trimming and J lost 8 bases; unmatched junction nucleotides: 6. This CDR3 region has 12 residues. In germline, CDR1 is SGHRS, CDR2 YFSETQ. The CDR3 DNA reads TGCGCCAGCAGCATCGGGACAGACAAGCAGTACTTC. Translated, it gives CASSIGTDKQYF.

This chain joins TRBV19 and TRBJ2-7, with TRBD1 matching over 8 bases. This CDR3 region has 14 residues. After removal of 1 base from V and 7 bases from J, the junction contained 6 bases not matched to a gene. From germline, CDR1 is LNHDA and CDR2 SQIVND (reference sequence). CDR3 bases: TGTGCCAGTAGTATAGCAGGGGGCTTAAGGGAGCAGTACTTC. This codes for CASSIAGGLREQYF.

The rearrangement joins TRBV6-5 to TRBJ1-2, with D hard to call. This CDR3 has 13 amino acids. Trimming removed 0 bases from V and 4 bases from J, with 6 bases in between. CDR1 is MNHEY, CDR2 SVGAGI, per germline. Written as DNA, the CDR3 is TGTGCCAGCAGTTACTCACAAATCTATGGCTACACCTTC. Protein product: CASSYSQIYGYTF.

This chain links TRBV28 with TRBJ1-6, with D maybe TRBD1 (6 bases). Germline V gene data show CDR1 as MDHEN and CDR2 as SYDVKM. Trimming removed 6 bases at V and 4 bases at J, with 16 bases between. This CDR3 has 16 amino acids. For the CDR3, the DNA is TGTGCCAGCAGAATTCTTCGGACAGCTTATAATTCACCCCTCCACTTT. Its translation is CASRILRTAYNSPLHF. Full variable domain (outside the CDR3, taken from reference TRBV28 and TRBJ1-6): DVKVTQSSRYLVKRTGEKVFLECVQDMDHENMFWYRQDPGLGLRLIYFSYDVKMKEKGDIPEGYSVSREKKERFSLILESASTNQTSMYLCASRILRTAYNSPLHFGNGTRLTVT.

The chain links TRBV28 to TRBJ2-7, with 8 bases aligning to TRBD2. CDR1 is MDHEN, CDR2 SYDVKM, per germline. The CDR3 loop spans 17 amino acids. Unmatched junction bases numbered 16, after V lost 5 bases and J lost 4 bases. This chain's CDR3 is CASSRVPGGPTEYEQYF. CDR3 DNA sequence: TGTGCCAGCAGTCGGGTCCCGGGAGGGCCTACTGAGTACGAGCAGTACTTC.

The chain carries TRBV6-2 or TRBV6-3 and TRBJ1-2; D is unresolved. The V end was cut by 5 bases, the J end by 4 bases, with 8 bases between. The CDR3 loop spans 12 amino acids. Germline V CDR1 and CDR2: MNHEY, SVGEGT. CDR3 nucleotides: TGTGCCAGCAGTCAACAACGCTATGGCTACACCTTC. Protein product: CASSQQRYGYTF.

This chain links TRBV28 with TRBJ2-1; 8 positions match TRBD1. CDR3 length: 15 residues. The junction had 9 bases not matched to a gene; V was cut back by 5 bases and J by 6 bases. Germline V gene lookup returns CDR1 MDHEN and CDR2 SYDVKM. As DNA, the CDR3 is TGTGCCAGCAGTCCCCAGGACAGGGTCGGCAATGAGCAGTTCTTC. Protein: CASSPQDRVGNEQFF.

This chain links TRBV6-5 with TRBJ2-7, with TRBD1 matching 7 bases. The CDR3 length is 15 residues. The trim removed 2 bases at V and 0 bases at J, leaving 4 bases unmatched. The germline gives CDR1 MNHEY, CDR2 SVGAGI. DNA for the CDR3: TGTGCCAGCAGTTACGGGCAGGGGGACTCCTACGAGCAGTACTTC. Amino acid sequence: CASSYGQGDSYEQYF.

J is TRBJ1-5 and V is TRBV6-5; tentative D call: TRBD1 (5 bases). The germline gives CDR1 MNHEY, CDR2 SVGAGI. The CDR3 extends over 12 amino acids. Trimming shortened V by 6 bases and J by 6 bases, and 9 bases separated the two germline ends. The CDR3 DNA sequence: TGTGCCAGCAGACAAGGGGTTCAGCCCCAGCATTTT. It translates to CASRQGVQPQHF.

The genes are TRBV4-1 and TRBJ2-2, with D possibly matching TRBD2 (7 bases). This CDR3 has 16 amino acids. The V and J ends lost 1 base and 5 bases respectively, with 14 bases between them. The V gene's germline CDR1 is MGHRA and CDR2 YSYEKL. The CDR3 is CASSQGMRGGTGELFF. CDR3 in DNA: TGCGCCAGCAGCCAAGGCATGAGGGGGGGTACCGGGGAGCTGTTTTTT.